This TCR beta chain was observed in a study of T cell repertoires in cytomegalovirus infection. Germline assignment: CDR1 LNHNV and CDR2 YYDKDF (reference sequence). With 0 bases removed from V and 8 bases from J, the gap between germline ends came to 19 bases. The CDR3 covers 16 residues. With regard to this clonotype: Its antigen is as yet unknown.

One entry per CDR3 protein results from TCRdb running MiXCR on the reads. Among around 340,000 distinct CDR3 sequences listed, 25% to 30% were seen once. This material consisted of cultured PBMCs, taken from culture after CMV antigen stimulation. This clonotype was sampled from a human donor in good health (CMV status not recorded). Some clones in this sample may be carry-over from other donors' samples. The chain joins TRBV15 to TRBJ1-2; D may be TRBD1 (5 bases). DNA for the CDR3: TGTGCCACCAGCAGAGATGTCGACAGACCATTCGGCGGCTACACCTTC. Residues: CATSRDVDRPFGGYTF.